The clone carrying this T cell receptor (beta chain) was seen a few times. Its antigen is currently unknown. The sample comes from a study of T cell repertoires in cytomegalovirus infection. On the study more broadly: From public TCR beta signatures came an indication of both CMV infection and matching HLA type. Study-level results: The study identified carriers of CMV plus the relevant HLA from cumulative public TCR beta family frequency. HLA-C-restricted TCR beta clonotypes specific for CMV led the ex vivo response.

TCRdb fed the reads into MiXCR, producing one record per CDR3 protein. The sample carries about 150,000 distinct CDR3 sequences, 23% recorded once. V lost 5 bases, J lost 9 bases, and 15 bases lay in between. The germline V gene encodes CDR1 SGHDT and CDR2 YYEEEE. The CDR3 has 14 amino acids. This receptor was obtained from a human donor in good health (CMV status not recorded). Some clones in this sample may be carry-over from other donors' samples. V gene TRBV5-6 combines with J gene TRBJ1-6; TRBD1 might be the D (5 bases). Sequences were obtained from PBMCs. CDR3: CASSSGTIRSPLHF. In nucleotides, the CDR3 is TGTGCCAGCAGTTCCGGGACTATACGTTCACCCCTCCACTTT. Filled out from reference TRBV5-6 and TRBJ1-6, the complete variable domain reads DAGVTQSPTHLIKTRGQQVTLRCSPKSGHDTVSWYQQALGQGPQFIFQYYEEEERQRGNFPDRFSGHQFPNYSSELNVNALLLGDSALYLCASSSGTIRSPLHFGNGTRLTVT.